One and the same sample provided the 24 T cell receptor beta chains below, sequenced in a study of OX40 agonist ivuxolimab in advanced cancers. The library was obtained by the immunoSEQ multiplex PCR assay. This immuneACCESS table, as held by TCRdb, lists in-frame sequences with V and J called but not all clones. Of the missing ones, under half trace to an unresolved V gene in checked studies; the others have no known cause. The sample includes tens of thousands of clones, with about 90% observed a single time. Together, the top ten hold roughly 27% of the sample. Sequences were derived from CD4+ or CD8+ T cells sorted from blood, sampled in a trial of the OX40 agonist ivuxolimab. The receptors were gathered from an adult with an advanced solid tumor such as melanoma, head and neck, liver or kidney cancer.

CDR3 residues: CATSREQFYGYTF. CDR3 sequence (DNA): TGTGCCACCAGCAGAGAACAGTTCTATGGCTACACCTTC. The chain uses TRBV15 and TRBJ1-2; the D is unclear. CDR1 LNHNV and CDR2 YYDKDF come from the germline V gene (reference sequence). V was shortened by 0 bases and J by 4 bases, with 6 bases between the two germline ends. The CDR3 is made up of 13 amino acids.

This clone is a singleton in its sample. The chain has TRBV6-5 and TRBJ1-2; D is possibly TRBD1 (5 bases). The germline V gene has CDR1 MNHEY and CDR2 SVGAGI. This CDR3 has 15 residues. V was shortened by 6 bases and J by 4 bases, with 18 bases between the two germline ends. The CDR3 DNA reads TGTGCCAGCAGGGGGGTAGGAGGGGTCGGCTATGGCTACACCTTC. Its translation is CASRGVGGVGYGYTF.

The chain links TRBV5-5 to TRBJ1-2, with 7 nucleotides matching TRBD1. This CDR3 comprises 14 residues. CDR1 is SGHKS and CDR2 is YYEKEE in the germline V gene (reference sequence). Trimming took 2 bases from V and 11 from J; bases not matched to a gene: 12. CDR3 residues: CASSFYTQGVGYTF. Here the CDR3 DNA reads TGTGCCAGCAGCTTCTATACGCAGGGGGTTGGGTACACCTTC.

A few counts support this clone. The chain joins TRBV29-1 to TRBJ1-1; D remains unclear. The V end lost 3 bases, the J end lost 2 bases, and 7 bases lay between the germline ends. This CDR3 region has 12 residues. Germline CDR1 reads SQVTM; CDR2 reads ANQGSEA. Here the CDR3 DNA reads TGCAGCGTTGAGCAACCTAACACTGAAGCTTTCTTT. This sequence encodes CSVEQPNTEAFF.

This clone has a handful of counts. The V and J genes are TRBV6-1 and TRBJ1-5, with TRBD1 identical over 7 bases. Trimming removed 1 base from V and 3 bases from J; junction bases left unmatched: 6. Germline CDR1 and CDR2: MNHNS and SASEGT. The CDR3 spans 16 residues. The CDR3 DNA reads as TGTGCCAGCAGTGAAGACCGGACAGGCTACAATCAGCCCCAGCATTTT. Its translation is CASSEDRTGYNQPQHF.

This chain joins TRBV6-1 and TRBJ2-1, with TRBD2 matching over 7 bases. With V trimmed by 5 bases and J by 4 bases, 5 bases remained unmatched. Germline V gives CDR1 MNHNS, CDR2 SASEGT. The CDR3 extends over 14 amino acids. CDR3 sequence: CASSPSGTYNEQFF. CDR3 bases: TGTGCCAGCAGTCCTAGCGGAACTTACAATGAGCAGTTCTTC.

The table lists this clone with a count of one. The chain couples TRBV18 to TRBJ2-7, with D perhaps TRBD1 (6 bases). Trimming took 4 bases from V and 5 from J, leaving 9 bases between them. This CDR3 has 12 amino acids. Germline loops: CDR1 KGHSH, CDR2 LQKENI. CDR3 bases: TGTGCCAGCTCACTCAGGGGCCACGAGCAGTACTTC. It yields the protein CASSLRGHEQYF.

The rearrangement links TRBV9 to TRBJ2-1; a possible D gene is TRBD2 (6 bases). Germline V lookup: CDR1 SGDLS, CDR2 YYNGEE. The CDR3 contains 14 residues. V shed 1 base and J shed 2 bases, with 7 bases lying between them. CDR3 bases: TGTGCCAGCAGCGTAACGGGAGCCTACAATGAGCAGTTCTTC. It translates to CASSVTGAYNEQFF. Full variable domain (rest looked up from reference TRBV9 and TRBJ2-1): DSGVTQTPKHLITATGQRVTLRCSPRSGDLSVYWYQQSLDQGLQFLIQYYNGEERAKGNILERFSAQQFPDLHSELNLSSLELGDSALYFCASSVTGAYNEQFFGPGTRLTVL.

This chain uses TRBV25-1 with TRBJ2-7; D remains ambiguous. Germline loops: CDR1 MGHDK, CDR2 SYGVNS. The V and J ends lost 7 bases and 2 bases respectively, with 18 bases between them. The CDR3 length is 15 residues. The CDR3 loop reads CASTTKQAPTYEQYF. Written as DNA, the CDR3 is TGTGCCAGCACCACAAAGCAGGCTCCAACCTACGAGCAGTACTTC.

This chain uses TRBV18 with TRBJ2-3, with 9 bases aligning to TRBD1. The CDR3 contains 16 residues. Germline V CDR1 and CDR2: KGHSH, LQKENI. Trimming removed 4 bases from V and 2 bases from J; junction bases left unmatched: 7. CDR3 nucleotide sequence: TGTGCCAGCTCACTCACCGGGACAGGGATCACAGATACGCAGTATTTT. It encodes CASSLTGTGITDTQYF.

The sample holds one count of this clone. The chain recombines TRBV2 with TRBJ2-3; weak D call: TRBD2 (6 bases). V was trimmed by 4 bases and J by 5 bases, leaving 10 bases between them. The CDR3 contains 13 residues. Germline CDR1 SNHLY, CDR2 FYNNEI. The CDR3 DNA reads as TGTGCCAGCAGTGTGGAGGGTAGAGATACGCAGTATTTT. This sequence encodes CASSVEGRDTQYF. Full variable domain (remainder filled in from reference TRBV2 and TRBJ2-3): EPEVTQTPSHQVTQMGQEVILRCVPISNHLYFYWYRQILGQKVEFLVSFYNNEISEKSEIFDDQFSVERPDGSNFTLKIRSTKLEDSAMYFCASSVEGRDTQYFGPGTRLTVL.

The chain combines TRBV6-1 with TRBJ2-2, with 7 bases identical to TRBD2. The germline V gene encodes CDR1 MNHNS and CDR2 SASEGT. This CDR3 has 16 residues. J gave up 5 bases and V 2 bases, and 8 bases lay outside the gene matches. The CDR3 sequence is CASSELGGRRTGELFF. In DNA form, the CDR3 reads TGTGCCAGCAGTGAATTGGGGGGGAGAAGGACCGGGGAGCTGTTTTTT.

CDR3 in amino acids: CASSEGGEQFF. CDR3 coding DNA: TGTGCCAGCAGTGAAGGAGGCGAGCAGTTCTTC. The rearrangement joins TRBV2 to TRBJ2-1; D is uncertain. The CDR3 length is 11 residues. CDR1 is SNHLY, CDR2 FYNNEI, per germline. V lost 1 base to trimming and J lost 10 bases, with 5 bases between them.

The V call is TRBV7-2, the J call TRBJ2-1; tentatively, D is TRBD2 (6 bases). CDR1 and CDR2 from the germline V gene are SGHTA and FQGNSA. This CDR3 spans 15 amino acids. The germline V and J ends were trimmed by 5 bases and 3 bases, with 14 bases remaining between them. The CDR3 coding sequence is TGTGCCAGCAGCCAGACCCGGGGGAACTACAATGAGCAGTTCTTC. It specifies CASSQTRGNYNEQFF.

This clone was seen only once. The chain combines TRBV28 with TRBJ2-3, with 8 positions matching TRBD1. J was trimmed by 9 bases and V by 4 bases; bases with no gene match: 12. This CDR3 has 15 residues. The germline gives CDR1 MDHEN, CDR2 SYDVKM. CDR3 residues: CASSSTLTGAGTQYF. CDR3 coding DNA: TGTGCCAGCAGTTCAACCTTGACAGGGGCCGGGACGCAGTATTTT. The full variable domain, completed using reference TRBV28 and TRBJ2-3, is DVKVTQSSRYLVKRTGEKVFLECVQDMDHENMFWYRQDPGLGLRLIYFSYDVKMKEKGDIPEGYSVSREKKERFSLILESASTNQTSMYLCASSSTLTGAGTQYFGPGTRLTVL.

This chain uses TRBV19 with TRBJ2-2; 11 bases align to TRBD2. The CDR3 covers 15 residues. The junction had 6 bases not matched to a gene; V was cut back by 6 bases and J by 6 bases. CDR1 is LNHDA and CDR2 is SQIVND in the germline V gene (reference sequence). The CDR3 nucleotides read TGTGCCAGTAGGATCCTGACTAGCGGGGCCGGGGAGCTGTTTTTT. Translated, it gives CASRILTSGAGELFF.

The chain joins TRBV6-1 to TRBJ2-7, with 8 bases aligning to TRBD1. CDR3 size: 14 residues. Per the germline V gene, CDR1 is MNHNS and CDR2 is SASEGT. Trimming removed 5 bases from V and 1 base from J; junction bases left unmatched: 4. The CDR3 coding sequence is TGTGCCAGCAGTAGGACAGGGCCTTCCTACGAGCAGTACTTC. Translation: CASSRTGPSYEQYF.

CDR3 protein: CASSFAWGTGIYEQYF. DNA for the CDR3: TGTGCCAGCAGTTTCGCCTGGGGGACCGGTATTTACGAGCAGTACTTC. This chain links TRBV28 with TRBJ2-7; D possibly uses TRBD1 or TRBD2 (5 bases each). CDR1 and CDR2 from the germline V gene are MDHEN and SYDVKM. Trimming shortened V by 3 bases and J by 4 bases, and 19 bases separated the two germline ends. The CDR3 length is 16 residues.

The chain's CDR3 is CASSLLGGRALEQYF. The CDR3, as DNA: TGCGCCAGCAGCTTGTTAGGCGGGAGGGCTCTCGAGCAGTACTTC. The V and J genes are TRBV5-1 and TRBJ2-7, with 9 bases fitting TRBD2. CDR1 SGHRS and CDR2 YFSETQ come from the germline V gene. The length of the CDR3 is 15 residues. V lost 1 base, J lost 6 bases, and 8 bases stayed unmatched.

This chain joins TRBV5-4 and TRBJ2-3; 11 nucleotides align to TRBD2. V was pared by 0 bases and J by 6 bases, with 6 bases of the junction left unmatched. This CDR3 region has 16 residues. CDR1 SGHNT and CDR2 YYREEE come from the germline V gene (reference sequence). The CDR3 is CASSLGLAGSLDTQYF. The CDR3 bases are TGTGCCAGCAGCTTGGGACTAGCGGGGTCTCTGGATACGCAGTATTTT. Drawing the rest from reference TRBV5-4 and TRBJ2-3, the complete variable domain is ETGVTQSPTHLIKTRGQQVTLRCSSQSGHNTVSWYQQALGQGPQFIFQYYREEENGRGNFPPRFSGLQFPNYSSELNVNALELDDSALYLCASSLGLAGSLDTQYFGPGTRLTVL.

This clone was seen a single time. The chain couples TRBV29-1 to TRBJ1-4; 7 bases match TRBD1. The CDR3 totals 16 residues. V dropped 5 bases and J dropped 4; count of bases not matched to a gene: 13. The germline V gene has CDR1 SQVTM and CDR2 ANQGSEA. The DNA for the CDR3 is TGCAGCGTTACAGGACAGGAGAAGCCTCTTAATGAAAAACTGTTTTTT. It codes for CSVTGQEKPLNEKLFF. The whole variable domain, remainder taken from reference TRBV29-1 and TRBJ1-4, is SAVISQKPSRDICQRGTSLTIQCQVDSQVTMMFWYRQQPGQSLTLIATANQGSEATYESGFVIDKFPISRPNLTFSTLTVSNMSPEDSSIYLCSVTGQEKPLNEKLFFGSGTQLSVL.

This chain links TRBV6-5 with TRBJ2-2, with D unclear. The CDR3 runs 12 residues. With 6 bases removed from V and 4 bases from J, the gap between germline ends came to 6 bases. Germline CDR1 MNHEY, CDR2 SVGAGI. CDR3 DNA: TGTGCCAGCAGGGGCGTCACCGGGGAGCTGTTTTTT. Its translation is CASRGVTGELFF.

The chain couples TRBV11-2 to TRBJ2-7; perhaps TRBD2 as D (5 bases). Germline assignment: CDR1 SGHAT and CDR2 FQNNGV. The CDR3 is made up of 14 amino acids. V dropped 5 bases and J dropped 1 base, with 12 bases sitting between them. The CDR3 protein is CASSPNPGSYEQYF. CDR3 sequence (DNA): TGTGCCAGCAGCCCGAATCCGGGGTCCTACGAGCAGTACTTC.

CDR3 nucleotides: TGTGCCAGCAGGGCGGGGGGCAGGGGGTACGAGCAGTACTTC. As protein: CASRAGGRGYEQYF. This chain links TRBV27 with TRBJ2-7; weak D call: TRBD2 (8 bases). This CDR3 comprises 14 residues. Trimming removed 6 bases from V and 4 bases from J, with 16 bases in between. Germline values: CDR1 MNHEY, CDR2 SMNVEV (reference sequence).